This T cell receptor (beta chain) derives from a study of blood T cell repertoires in COVID-19. In the source study's methods: Estimates of nucleated cell counts were drawn from the amplification of reference gene primers. Data came from immunoSEQ multiplex PCR; TCRdb stores just in-frame clones and leaves some out. That table is the source of V, J and clone size, and D and trimming were worked out from the DNA. The sample includes 300,000 or so clones, approximately 87% of them seen just once. This CDR3 has 14 amino acids. V lost 2 bases and J 2 bases, leaving 10 bases between the germline ends. Germline loops: CDR1 SGHTA, CDR2 FQGNSA.

Sequenced sample: peripheral blood. The origin of this receptor is a woman aged 45-59 years who had recovered from COVID-19. This chain links TRBV7-2 with TRBJ2-7, with D tentatively TRBD1 (5 bases). The chain's CDR3 is CASSLNQGAYEQYF. CDR3 nucleotides: TGTGCCAGCAGCTTAAATCAGGGCGCCTACGAGCAGTACTTC.